This is a list of T cell receptor beta chains from one sample in a study of cytomegalovirus exposure and HLA in healthy donors. Produced via immunoSEQ multiplex PCR; TCRdb's table is partial and in-frame only. The sample holds about 170,000 clones. Sequencing input: PBMCs. All receptors come from a woman between 18 and 30 years old in good health and CMV-seropositive. Each CDR3 is given with its conserved first and last residue. The D gene is left open where the match is weak.

TRBV6-1,TRBJ2-1,-,CASRGRVSYNEQFF,TGTGCCAGCAGGGGCAGGGTGTCCTACAATGAGCAGTTCTTC
TRBV5-5,TRBJ2-2,-,CASSLAGYANTGELFF,TGTGCCAGCAGCTTGGCCGGGTATGCGAACACCGGGGAGCTGTTTTTT
TRBV5-1,TRBJ2-1,-,CASSAEQGYNEQFF,TGCGCCAGCAGCGCGGAGCAGGGATACAATGAGCAGTTCTTC
TRBV9,TRBJ2-2,-,CASSVVDYTGELFF,TGTGCCAGCAGCGTAGTCGACTACACCGGGGAGCTGTTTTTT
TRBV29-1,TRBJ1-2,TRBD1,CSVGQGDAGYTF,TGCAGCGTTGGCCAGGGGGATGCTGGCTACACCTTC
TRBV6-1,TRBJ2-7,TRBD2,CASSEAQGGTSHYEQYF,TGTGCCAGCAGTGAAGCGCAAGGGGGGACTAGTCATTACGAGCAGTACTTC
TRBV7-2,TRBJ2-2,-,CASRTEQRINFNTGELFF,TGTGCCAGCAGGACCGAACAGAGAATAAATTTTAACACCGGGGAGCTGTTTTTT
TRBV7-7,TRBJ1-1,TRBD1,CASSPPQIWDRGLNTEAFF,TGTGCTAGCAGCCCTCCCCAAATTTGGGACAGGGGTTTGAACACTGAAGCTTTCTTT
TRBV2,TRBJ1-1,TRBD1,CASRRQGAMNTEAFF,TGTGCCAGCAGACGACAGGGGGCCATGAACACTGAAGCTTTCTTT
TRBV2,TRBJ1-1,-,CASSEQGRRVTEAFF,TGTGCCAGCAGTGAACAGGGTCGACGGGTCACTGAAGCTTTCTTT
TRBV6-1,TRBJ1-4,-,CASSSIGRKLFF,TGTGCCAGCAGTTCCATCGGTCGAAAACTGTTTTTT
TRBV5-5,TRBJ1-2,-,CASSPVREIYGYTF,TGTGCCAGCAGTCCGGTACGGGAGATCTATGGCTACACCTTC
TRBV5-8,TRBJ1-2,-,CASTLGGSPGYTF,TGTGCCAGCACCCTCGGTGGGAGTCCTGGCTACACCTTC
TRBV4-2,TRBJ1-5,TRBD1,CASSHPDRRNQPQHF,TGTGCCAGCAGCCATCCGGACAGGAGGAATCAGCCCCAGCATTTT
TRBV11-2,TRBJ2-1,-,CASSLVGGVRQFF,TGTGCCAGCAGCTTAGTGGGCGGGGTGAGGCAGTTCTTC